These 26 T cell receptor beta chains share one sample of origin, sequenced in a study of T cell responses to AZD1222 COVID-19 vaccine. Sequenced by immunoSEQ multiplex PCR; TCRdb stores in-frame clones only, minus some. The sample consists of some 150,000 clones, about nine tenths of them appearing once. Sequencing was performed on peripheral blood, taken on day 0 of AZD1222 vaccination. These receptors were collected from an adult in good health.

The V and J genes are TRBV5-1 and TRBJ2-7; D might be TRBD2 (6 bases). The CDR3 is 15 amino acids. Trimming cost V 5 bases and J 0 bases, with 15 bases left between them. Germline V gene lookup returns CDR1 SGHRS and CDR2 YFSETQ. Written as DNA, the CDR3 is TGCGCCAGCAGTTACCGAGCGGGTACCTCCTACGAGCAGTACTTC. This translates into CASSYRAGTSYEQYF.

This chain uses TRBV15 with TRBJ1-6; no definite D call. Germline CDR1 and CDR2: LNHNV and YYDKDF (reference sequence). The CDR3 is 14 amino acids. The V gene lost 5 bases and the J gene lost 5 bases, with 10 bases spanning the gap. The CDR3 loop reads CATSREVNNSPLHF. CDR3 coding DNA: TGTGCCACCAGCCGGGAGGTAAATAATTCACCCCTCCACTTT.

The count of this clone is one. The chain uses TRBV25-1 and TRBJ2-1, with TRBD2 identical over 7 bases. The CDR3 spans 15 residues. J lost 4 bases, V lost 6 bases, and 9 bases had no gene match. Germline CDR1 MGHDK, CDR2 SYGVNS. Here the CDR3 DNA reads TGTGCCAGCAGGGGGGGAGGGAGTATATACAATGAGCAGTTCTTC. It yields the protein CASRGGGSIYNEQFF.

This sequence joins TRBV29-1 and TRBJ1-1, with D possibly matching TRBD1 (5 bases). This CDR3 spans 13 amino acids. Germline assignment: CDR1 SQVTM and CDR2 ANQGSEA. The V end lost 5 bases, the J end lost 7 bases, and 17 bases lay between the germline ends. The CDR3 DNA reads as TGCAGCGTTCCAATAGGGACCTGGGGTGAAGCTTTCTTT. It specifies CSVPIGTWGEAFF.

The V and J genes are TRBV7-3 and TRBJ1-1; no clear D gene. Germline CDR1 and CDR2: SGHTA and FQGTGA. Trimming shortened V by 0 bases and J by 4 bases, and 9 bases separated the two germline ends. This CDR3 contains 14 residues. The CDR3: CASSLTPLPTEAFF. CDR3 in DNA: TGTGCCAGCAGCTTAACCCCCCTACCCACTGAAGCTTTCTTT.

The chain carries TRBV5-1 and TRBJ1-2; D call uncertain. Trimming took 0 bases from V and 6 from J, leaving 9 bases between them. The CDR3 spans 13 residues. Looked up from germline, CDR1 is SGHRS and CDR2 is YFSETQ. The CDR3 DNA reads TGCGCCAGCAGCTTGGCCGACCCGGATGGCTACACCTTC. This sequence encodes CASSLADPDGYTF.

The chain recombines TRBV5-4 with TRBJ2-7, with D perhaps given as TRBD1 or TRBD2 (5 bases each). The CDR3 sequence is 13 residues long. V was shortened by 3 bases and J by 4 bases, with 11 bases between the two germline ends. Germline V lookup: CDR1 SGHNT, CDR2 YYREEE (reference sequence). The CDR3 loop is CASSWDRGYEQYF. The CDR3 nucleotides are TGTGCCAGCAGCTGGGACCGAGGATACGAGCAGTACTTC.

The CDR3 spells CASSEPLGGPEAFF. The DNA of the CDR3 is TGTGCCAGTAGTGAGCCGTTGGGGGGCCCTGAAGCTTTCTTT. This sequence joins TRBV19 and TRBJ1-1; tentatively, D is TRBD1 (6 bases). This CDR3 comprises 14 residues. Trimming took off 5 bases at V and 6 bases at J, with 16 bases between the two ends. Germline V gene lookup returns CDR1 LNHDA and CDR2 SQIVND (reference sequence).

The J gene is TRBJ2-2, the V gene TRBV5-6; TRBD1 agrees at 7 bases. Per germline, CDR1 SGHDT and CDR2 YYEEEE. With V trimmed by 5 bases and J by 1 base, 5 bases remained unmatched. The CDR3 contains 15 residues. The CDR3 spells CASRRQGLNTGELFF. As DNA, the CDR3 is TGTGCCAGCAGACGACAGGGATTGAACACCGGGGAGCTGTTTTTT.

In its sample, this clone was seen once. J is TRBJ1-2 and V is TRBV3-1 (or the pseudogene TRBV3-2), with 9 bases identical to TRBD1. The CDR3 contains 13 residues. V shed 4 bases and J 8 bases; nucleotides not matched to a gene: 5. The germline V gene encodes CDR1 LGHDT and CDR2 YNNKEL (reference sequence). In nucleotides, the CDR3 is TGTGCCAGCAGCCTACAGGGGGCCTACGGCTACACCTTC. Translated: CASSLQGAYGYTF.

V and J are TRBV15 and TRBJ2-3, with unresolved D. Germline V gene sequence: CDR1 LNHNV, CDR2 YYDKDF (reference sequence). Trimming removed 0 bases from V and 2 bases from J, with 12 bases in between. This CDR3 comprises 16 residues. The CDR3 nucleotides are TGTGCCACCAGCAGAGATTTCGGGCAGACCACAGATACGCAGTATTTT. Its protein is CATSRDFGQTTDTQYF.

The chain employs TRBV2 and TRBJ1-1; unclear D gene. This CDR3 is built from 13 residues. Per germline, CDR1 SNHLY and CDR2 FYNNEI. V lost 6 bases and J 7 bases, leaving 15 bases between the germline ends. The CDR3 DNA reads TGTGCCAGCAGAGACCAAGCCGGGAGTGAAGCTTTCTTT. It codes for CASRDQAGSEAFF.

The V gene is TRBV7-6, the J gene TRBJ2-1; 7 bases align to TRBD1. Germline CDR1 reads SGHVS; CDR2 reads FNYEAQ. Trimming at V came to 1 base and at J to 5 bases, leaving 8 bases not matched to a gene. This CDR3 region has 16 residues. Here the CDR3 DNA reads TGTGCCAGCAGCTTAGGAGGACAGGTTGCTAACAATGAGCAGTTCTTC. Translated: CASSLGGQVANNEQFF.

The gene calls are TRBV23-1 and TRBJ1-3, with D tentatively TRBD1 (5 bases). TRBV23-1 counts as an open reading frame of uncertain function. V was clipped by 3 bases and J by 6 bases, with 15 bases between them. The CDR3 spans 15 residues. The CDR3 sequence is CASSHRDGLLNTIYF. The CDR3 DNA is TGCGCCAGCAGTCACAGGGATGGGTTGCTAAACACCATATATTTT.

The chain is built from TRBV6-6 and TRBJ2-7; 9 positions match TRBD1. Looked up from germline, CDR1 is MNHNY and CDR2 is SVGAGI (reference sequence). With V trimmed by 4 bases and J by 3 bases, 4 bases remained unmatched. CDR3 size: 14 residues. The CDR3 DNA reads TGTGCCAGCAGTTCCGGGACAGGGAGCTACGAGCAGTACTTC. It is translated as CASSSGTGSYEQYF.

The chain has TRBV27 and TRBJ1-2; 9 bases agree with TRBD1. Germline assignment: CDR1 MNHEY and CDR2 SMNVEV (reference sequence). The V gene end was trimmed by 6 bases and the J gene end by 6 bases; junction bases not matched to a gene: 8. The CDR3 is made up of 14 amino acids. The CDR3 protein is CASRRDRVIHGYTF. The CDR3 nucleotides read TGTGCCAGCAGACGGGACAGGGTCATTCATGGCTACACCTTC.

This clone was counted between two and nine times. The chain uses TRBV14 and TRBJ1-2; D remains ambiguous. This CDR3 spans 15 amino acids. V dropped 4 bases and J dropped 8 bases, with 20 bases sitting between them. Germline V gene lookup returns CDR1 SGHDN and CDR2 FVKESK. CDR3 residues: CASSLNLGGVGGYTF. The CDR3 DNA follows: TGTGCCAGCAGCCTTAACCTGGGAGGAGTCGGGGGCTACACCTTC.

This clone appeared once. This chain joins TRBV5-4 and TRBJ1-2; 9 nucleotides match TRBD1. Trimming at V came to 7 bases and at J to 2 bases, leaving 12 bases not matched to a gene. The CDR3 totals 16 residues. Germline V gives CDR1 SGHNT, CDR2 YYREEE (reference sequence). CDR3 residues: CASFGSGTGWNYGYTF. The CDR3 nucleotides are TGTGCCAGCTTTGGTTCGGGGACAGGGTGGAACTATGGCTACACCTTC.

The chain couples TRBV6-6 to TRBJ1-2; possibly TRBD1 for D (5 bases). CDR1 is MNHNY, CDR2 SVGAGI, per germline (reference sequence). V was clipped by 3 bases and J by 2 bases, with 7 bases between them. This CDR3 has 13 residues. The CDR3 DNA follows: TGTGCCAGCAGTTATGACAGAAACTATGGCTACACCTTC. Translated, it gives CASSYDRNYGYTF.

This clone is a singleton in its sample. Additional DNA sequences in this sample encode the identical CDR3. V and J are TRBV9 and TRBJ1-1, with a tentative D call TRBD1 (5 bases). Trimming took 3 bases from V and 2 from J, leaving 11 bases between them. Germline-derived CDR1 and CDR2 are SGDLS and YYNGEE. The CDR3 consists of 14 residues. In DNA, the CDR3 is TGTGCCAGCAGCGCCGGGCAGGGTAACACTGAAGCTTTCTTT. Amino acids: CASSAGQGNTEAFF.

Note on this clone: One end of the junction does not line up with germline, which may come from a read error. The CDR3 DNA sequence: TGTGCTAGCAGCCCCCTGGGCTCGGGGGGGGAGACCCAGTACTTC. It specifies CASSPLGSGGETQYF. The chain combines TRBV7-7 with TRBJ2-5, with 8 positions matching TRBD2. CDR3 length: 15 residues. Per the germline V gene, CDR1 is SSHAT and CDR2 is FNYEAQ (reference sequence).

This clone appeared a single time. This chain joins TRBV28 and TRBJ1-3; 9 bases align to TRBD1. This CDR3 has 16 amino acids. J was trimmed by 8 bases and V by 2 bases; bases with no gene match: 10. Germline V gives CDR1 MDHEN, CDR2 SYDVKM. CDR3 nucleotide sequence: TGTGCCAGCAGTTTACCCCCGGGGACAGGGATGGACACCATATATTTT. Its protein product is CASSLPPGTGMDTIYF.

J is TRBJ1-3 and V is TRBV28; 7 bases align to TRBD1. The CDR3 sequence is 14 residues long. Losses at the gene ends were 6 bases for V and 4 bases for J; bases not matched to a gene: 6. Germline V gene sequence: CDR1 MDHEN, CDR2 SYDVKM. CDR3 nucleotide sequence: TGTGCCAGCAGACTCCCGACAGGGGGAAACACCATATATTTT. Protein product: CASRLPTGGNTIYF.

This chain uses TRBV11-2 with TRBJ2-3, with TRBD2 matching 13 bases. The CDR3 contains 17 residues. The ends lost 4 bases at V and 2 bases at J; junction bases unmatched: 6. Per germline, CDR1 SGHAT and CDR2 FQNNGV. For the CDR3, the DNA is TGTGCCAGCAGCTCCAGACTAGCGGGGGGCAACACAGATACGCAGTATTTT. Its translation: CASSSRLAGGNTDTQYF. Variable domain in full (rest from reference TRBV11-2 and TRBJ2-3): EAGVAQSPRYKIIEKRQSVAFWCNPISGHATLYWYQQILGQGPKLLIQFQNNGVVDDSQLPKDRFSAERLKGVDSTLKIQPAKLEDSAVYLCASSSRLAGGNTDTQYFGPGTRLTVL.

The CDR3 DNA follows: TGTGCCAGCAGTTTCTACAGGGCGTATAACTATGGCTACACCTTC. Translation gives CASSFYRAYNYGYTF. The chain recombines TRBV28 with TRBJ1-2; maybe TRBD1 (6 bases). The CDR3 extends over 15 amino acids. Trimming removed 3 bases at V and 1 base at J, with 12 bases between. Per the germline V gene, CDR1 is MDHEN and CDR2 is SYDVKM.

The chain joins TRBV25-1 to TRBJ1-1, with TRBD1 as a possible D gene (6 bases). Germline-derived CDR1 and CDR2 are MGHDK and SYGVNS. The germline V and J ends were trimmed by 5 bases and 9 bases, with 10 bases remaining between them. This CDR3 is 11 amino acids long. This chain's CDR3 is CASSRTEQAFF. As DNA, the CDR3 is TGTGCCAGCAGTAGGACAGAGCAAGCTTTCTTT.